This T cell receptor (beta chain) was sequenced during a study of cytomegalovirus exposure and HLA in healthy donors. General study findings and limits: The study labeled 150 to 200 TCR beta chains cytomegalovirus-associated. Productive status was seen about 90% or about 30% of the time for most TCR beta V segments in an earlier analysis.

Trimming removed 7 bases from V and 4 bases from J, with 19 bases in between. The CDR3 has 15 amino acids. The germline V gene encodes CDR1 SNHLY and CDR2 FYNNEI. The PCR made use of 60 Vbeta and 13 Jbeta primers. The method was immunoSEQ multiplex PCR; TCRdb's version includes in-frame clones alone and lacks a portion of them. The data show roughly 38,000 clones, with roughly three quarters seen just once and more than 7% held by the top ten. For this clone: The antigen is unknown.

The chain couples TRBV2 to TRBJ1-2; a weak D match, TRBD1 (5 bases). The sequence was obtained from a woman aged 30 to 39 in good health and CMV-seropositive. The sample comprised PBMCs. CDR3 nucleotide sequence: TGTGCCAGCAATCCTCAGGGAGGGGAGGTCTATGGCTACACCTTC. Encoded protein: CASNPQGGEVYGYTF.